These 19 T cell receptor beta chains were sequenced from one sample in a study of blood T cell repertoires in COVID-19. Profiled with immunoSEQ multiplex PCR; TCRdb holds only in-frame clones, not every one. The table records 200,000 to 250,000 clones, roughly 88% of them present only once. Material: peripheral blood. These receptors came from a man aged 18 to 30 with active or convalescent COVID-19.

The chain is built from TRBV27 and TRBJ2-5, with 12 bases identical to TRBD2. From germline, CDR1 is MNHEY and CDR2 SMNVEV (reference sequence). V was pared by 1 base and J by 2 bases, with 8 bases of the junction left unmatched. This CDR3 spans 18 amino acids. CDR3 protein: CASSLFASGRANQETQYF. DNA for the CDR3: TGTGCCAGCAGTTTATTTGCTAGCGGGAGGGCTAATCAAGAGACCCAGTACTTC.

The genes are TRBV11-2 and TRBJ1-1; D possibly corresponds to TRBD1 (5 bases). The CDR3 has 14 amino acids. Germline V gene sequence: CDR1 SGHAT, CDR2 FQNNGV. The germline V and J ends were trimmed by 1 base and 6 bases, with 12 bases remaining between them. The CDR3 DNA sequence: TGTGCCAGCAGCTTAGGAGGTAGGGGCCCTGAAGCTTTCTTT. Its translation is CASSLGGRGPEAFF.

The CDR3 nucleotides are TGTGCCAGTAGTCTGTCAGGGATACTCCACGAGCAGTACTTC. Translated, it gives CASSLSGILHEQYF. The chain is built from TRBV19 and TRBJ2-7; D is perhaps TRBD1 (5 bases). The germline CDR1 and CDR2 sequences are LNHDA and SQIVND (reference sequence). The CDR3 extends over 14 amino acids. With 5 bases removed from V and 5 bases from J, the gap between germline ends came to 16 bases.

The V call is TRBV9, the J call TRBJ1-5; the D is unclear. Germline loops: CDR1 SGDLS, CDR2 YYNGEE. The CDR3 is made up of 14 amino acids. Trimming shortened V by 0 bases and J by 7 bases, and 11 bases separated the two germline ends. The CDR3 bases are TGTGCCAGCAGCGTAGGAGGGCCAGAACAGCCCCAGCATTTT. The encoded protein is CASSVGGPEQPQHF.

The CDR3 DNA is TGTGCCAGCAGTCCAGTGTCAGGGTCTGGCTACACCTTC. Amino acid sequence: CASSPVSGSGYTF. The rearrangement uses TRBV28 and TRBJ1-2; weak D call: TRBD1 (5 bases). Trimming removed 5 bases at V and 7 bases at J, with 14 bases between. Germline-derived CDR1 and CDR2 are MDHEN and SYDVKM. There are 13 residues in the CDR3.

The chain recombines TRBV19 with TRBJ2-3, with TRBD2 matching 10 bases. The V segment lost 9 bases and the J segment 0 bases; nucleotides outside the gene matches: 6. Germline V lookup: CDR1 LNHDA, CDR2 SQIVND (reference sequence). The CDR3 contains 15 residues. CDR3 nucleotide sequence: TGTGCCAGCAGACTAGCGGGTTCTAGCACAGATACGCAGTATTTT. This translates into CASRLAGSSTDTQYF.

In this sample, this clone turned up a few times. J is TRBJ1-1 and V is TRBV5-1; TRBD1 might be the D (6 bases). This CDR3 is 14 amino acids long. Germline loops: CDR1 SGHRS, CDR2 YFSETQ. The V end lost 4 bases, the J end lost 1 base, and 11 bases lay between the germline ends. CDR3 DNA sequence: TGCGCCAGCAGCCTAGGACAGAAGAACACTGAAGCTTTCTTT. Translating gives CASSLGQKNTEAFF.

The chain recombines TRBV14 with TRBJ2-2; maybe TRBD1 (6 bases). V dropped 4 bases and J dropped 5 bases, with 20 bases sitting between them. The CDR3 is 17 amino acids. The germline gives CDR1 SGHDN, CDR2 FVKESK. In nucleotides, the CDR3 is TGTGCCAGCAGCCGGAGACAGGTGGCGTTTTTGACCGGGGAGCTGTTTTTT. It yields the protein CASSRRQVAFLTGELFF.

The rearrangement links TRBV6-4 to TRBJ1-5, with TRBD1 matching over 10 bases. This CDR3 contains 13 residues. The germline V gene encodes CDR1 MRHNA and CDR2 SNTAGT. V shed 10 bases and J 6 bases; nucleotides not matched to a gene: 6. CDR3 region: CATLTGGTQPQHF. In DNA form, the CDR3 reads TGTGCCACCCTGACAGGGGGCACTCAGCCCCAGCATTTT.

V gene TRBV29-1 combines with J gene TRBJ1-2; unclear D gene. The CDR3 extends over 12 amino acids. Germline V gene lookup returns CDR1 SQVTM and CDR2 ANQGSEA. Trimming shortened V by 0 bases and J by 8 bases, and 10 bases separated the two germline ends. The DNA for the CDR3 is TGCAGCGTTGAAGACTCCGAAGAGGGCTACACCTTC. Its protein is CSVEDSEEGYTF. The full variable domain, its missing parts supplied by reference TRBV29-1 and TRBJ1-2, is SAVISQKPSRDICQRGTSLTIQCQVDSQVTMMFWYRQQPGQSLTLIATANQGSEATYESGFVIDKFPISRPNLTFSTLTVSNMSPEDSSIYLCSVEDSEEGYTFGSGTRLTVV.

V gene TRBV30 combines with J gene TRBJ2-3; D remains unclear. V was pared by 0 bases and J by 6 bases, with 10 bases between. Germline V gene sequence: CDR1 GTSNPN, CDR2 SVGIG (reference sequence). The CDR3 is 13 amino acids. The CDR3 spells CAWSVFLPDTQYF. Written as DNA, the CDR3 is TGTGCCTGGAGTGTTTTTCTACCTGATACGCAGTATTTT.

The V and J genes are TRBV24-1 and TRBJ1-1; D perhaps matches TRBD1 (5 bases). Germline lookup yields CDR1 KGHDR and CDR2 SFDVKD. Trimming left V 4 bases short and J 1 base short, with 12 bases between. The CDR3 is 15 amino acids. CDR3 in DNA: TGTGCCACCAGTGACCCCCGAACAGGGAACACTGAAGCTTTCTTT. It encodes CATSDPRTGNTEAFF.

This clone was recorded only once. The V call is TRBV9, the J call TRBJ2-1; D may be TRBD1 (6 bases). Germline lookup yields CDR1 SGDLS and CDR2 YYNGEE. The CDR3 consists of 15 residues. V lost 2 bases, J lost 5 bases, and 14 bases lay in between. CDR3 sequence: CASSVWETGNNEQFF. The CDR3 bases are TGTGCCAGCAGCGTTTGGGAGACAGGAAACAATGAGCAGTTCTTC.

The chain combines TRBV19 with TRBJ2-3; TRBD2 agrees at 11 bases. The CDR3 has 16 amino acids. Germline V gene sequence: CDR1 LNHDA, CDR2 SQIVND (reference sequence). V dropped 4 bases and J dropped 4; count of bases not matched to a gene: 7. The CDR3 DNA reads as TGTGCCAGTAGTACGGTAGCGGGAGGGCTCGCAGATACGCAGTATTTT. This gives the protein CASSTVAGGLADTQYF.

The chain has TRBV19 and TRBJ2-7, with D possibly being TRBD2 (5 bases). Trimming pared 4 bases from V and 4 bases from J, leaving 11 bases between. The CDR3 has 13 amino acids. Germline V CDR1 and CDR2: LNHDA, SQIVND (reference sequence). In DNA, the CDR3 is TGTGCCAGTAGTACCGGTGGAGGATACGAGCAGTACTTC. Protein product: CASSTGGGYEQYF.

The gene calls are TRBV9 and TRBJ2-1; 10 bases map to TRBD2. Germline V gives CDR1 SGDLS, CDR2 YYNGEE. V was clipped by 1 base and J by 7 bases; unmatched bases: 8. CDR3 length: 16 amino acids. CDR3 sequence: CASSVNPVAGGNEQFF. The CDR3 DNA sequence: TGTGCCAGCAGCGTAAACCCCGTAGCGGGAGGTAATGAGCAGTTCTTC.

The rearrangement joins TRBV7-8 to TRBJ2-7; 10 bases fit TRBD1. The CDR3 has 18 residues. Germline CDR1 reads SGHVS; CDR2 reads FQNEAQ. The trim removed 1 base at V and 4 bases at J, leaving 13 bases unmatched. The CDR3 DNA sequence: TGTGCCAGCAGCTTAGTGGCGGTTGGGACAGGGGAAAAGTACGAGCAGTACTTC. Translating gives CASSLVAVGTGEKYEQYF.

In DNA, the CDR3 is TGTGCCAGCGGATCCTACGTGGACAGACCGTACGAGCAGTACTTC. This sequence encodes CASGSYVDRPYEQYF. The genes are TRBV11-2 and TRBJ2-7, with a possible D match to TRBD1 (6 bases). The CDR3 loop spans 15 amino acids. Germline lookup yields CDR1 SGHAT and CDR2 FQNNGV. V was shortened by 8 bases and J by 4 bases, with 21 bases between the two germline ends.

In its sample, this clone was seen once. This chain connects TRBV28 to TRBJ1-2; a weak D match, TRBD1 (6 bases). This CDR3 is built from 14 residues. V was clipped by 3 bases and J by 6 bases, with 14 bases between them. CDR1 is MDHEN, CDR2 SYDVKM, per germline. The CDR3 DNA reads as TGTGCCAGCAGTTTGGGGGGGCGCAAGGATGGCTACACCTTC. Its protein product is CASSLGGRKDGYTF.